This TCR beta chain was retrieved from a study of glioma-infiltrating T cells after dendritic cell vaccination. On the study more broadly: Dendritic cell vaccine was injected intradermally three times, biweekly. General study findings and limits: No direct clonality-survival link was found; a diverse polyclonal response may matter. Higher pretreatment TIL content predicted longer progression-free time and survival.

The CDR3 contains 15 residues. In germline, CDR1 is GTSNPN, CDR2 SVGIG (reference sequence). V was shortened by 0 bases and J by 4 bases, with 10 bases between the two germline ends. Comment on this clone: The antigen is undetermined.

The PCR used 60 V beta and 13 J beta primers. Some clones are missing from TCRdb's copy, which holds only in-frame ones; the method was immunoSEQ multiplex PCR. Here the sample spans nearly 85,000 clones, about 90% being singletons. The V and J genes are TRBV30 and TRBJ2-6; possibly TRBD2 for D (7 bases). The material sequenced was blood, taken before dendritic cell vaccination. The source of this sequence is a human donor with glioblastoma. CDR3: CAWSVGGAGANVLTF. The CDR3 DNA reads TGTGCCTGGAGTGTTGGGGGGGCCGGGGCCAACGTCCTGACTTTC.